The 22 T cell receptor beta chains given below trace back to one sample, sequenced in a study of regulatory T cells in long-lasting Graves disease. As to time point: newly diagnosed GD, antithyroid drugs for less than 3 months. Preparation of the TCR library used RNA extracted from PBMCs. Libraries of TCR beta came from iRepertoire HTBI primers plus Arm-PCR of CDR3 regions. TCRdb reprocessed the multiplex PCR reads with MiXCR, giving one entry per CDR3 protein. The sample carries 520,000 or so distinct CDR3 sequences, around 12% recorded once. The sample was also reused in another study, on T cells in Graves' hyperthyroidism and ophthalmopathy.

Source: peripheral blood mononuclear cells (PBMCs), taken at new diagnosis, from a patient treated with antithyroid drugs. These receptor sequences come from a woman aged 25 to 39 with Graves disease.

The chain recombines TRBV4-1 with TRBJ2-5; no firm D call. CDR3 size: 11 residues. V lost 6 bases and J lost 5, with 7 bases in between. The germline V gene encodes CDR1 MGHRA and CDR2 YSYEKL. Here the CDR3 reads CASRERETQYF. In nucleotides, the CDR3 is TGCGCCAGCAGGGAACGGGAGACCCAGTACTTC.

The sample holds many counts of this clonotype. This chain joins TRBV25-1 and TRBJ1-1; a weak D match, TRBD1 (5 bases). CDR1 and CDR2 (germline): MGHDK, SYGVNS. The length of the CDR3 is 15 residues. V lost 6 bases, J lost 2 bases, and 16 bases lay in between. DNA of the CDR3: TGTGCCAGCAGCGTCGGGGGAGGTTTTAACACTGAAGCTTTCTTT. Translated: CASSVGGGFNTEAFF.

This clonotype was counted only a few times. This chain joins TRBV30 and TRBJ2-7, with D perhaps TRBD2 (5 bases). From germline, CDR1 is GTSNPN and CDR2 SVGIG (reference sequence). Trimming cost V 6 bases and J 0 bases, with 18 bases left between them. The CDR3 runs 15 residues. This CDR3 reads CACTQGLGSSYEQYF. CDR3 bases: TGTGCCTGTACCCAAGGCCTTGGGAGCTCCTACGAGCAGTACTTC.

A remark on this clonotype: Just one base apart from a much larger clone, this may be a read error. This sequence joins TRBV18 and TRBJ2-7; TRBD2 might be the D (6 bases). The germline gives CDR1 KGHSH, CDR2 LQKENI. This CDR3 has 13 residues. CDR3 coding DNA: TGTGGCAGCTGCCAAGGACGGAGGGGCGAGCAGTACTTC. The encoded protein is CGSCQGRRGEQYF.

The gene calls are TRBV6-1 and TRBJ1-4, with TRBD1 as a possible D gene (5 bases). Germline-derived CDR1 and CDR2 are MNHNS and SASEGT. V was shortened by 6 bases and J by 8 bases, with 16 bases between the two germline ends. This CDR3 has 14 residues. The CDR3 DNA is TGTGCCAGCAGCCGGGATGGGGGATGGGAAAAACTGTTTTTT. The encoded protein is CASSRDGGWEKLFF.

This chain joins TRBV4-1 and TRBJ1-1; D gene ambiguous. Germline CDR1 reads MGHRA; CDR2 reads YSYEKL. The CDR3 has 14 amino acids. The V gene lost 3 bases and the J gene lost 2 bases, with 10 bases spanning the gap. CDR3 loop: CASSHPGRNTEAFF. The CDR3 DNA reads as TGCGCCAGCAGCCACCCAGGACGTAACACTGAAGCTTTCTTT.

This clonotype came up a few times. The chain carries TRBV27 and TRBJ1-1, with TRBD1 matching over 11 bases. V was pared by 8 bases and J by 1 base, with 6 bases of the junction left unmatched. This CDR3 comprises 15 residues. The germline CDR1 and CDR2 sequences are MNHEY and SMNVEV (reference sequence). The CDR3 region is CASHPGQGANTEAFF. The DNA of the CDR3 is TGTGCCAGCCACCCTGGACAGGGGGCGAACACTGAAGCTTTCTTT.

This sequence joins TRBV15 and TRBJ2-5; D unclear. Germline CDR1 is LNHNV and CDR2 is YYDKDF (reference sequence). The V and J ends lost 0 bases and 1 base respectively, with 9 bases between them. CDR3 length equals 15 residues. The CDR3: CATSRDLLGQETQYF. CDR3 nucleotide sequence: TGTGCCACCAGCAGAGATCTTCTAGGCCAAGAGACCCAGTACTTC.

The genes are TRBV9 and TRBJ2-1, with D possibly TRBD2 on 5 matching bases. Looked up from germline, CDR1 is SGDLS and CDR2 is YYNGEE. This CDR3 spans 13 amino acids. Trimming cost V 0 bases and J 7 bases, with 8 bases left between them. The CDR3 loop is CASSVESGNEQFF. In DNA form, the CDR3 reads TGTGCCAGCAGCGTAGAAAGCGGAAATGAGCAGTTCTTC.

This clonotype was observed at least ten times. The CDR3 region is CASSLQAGSSYNEQFF. Here the CDR3 DNA reads TGTGCCAGCAGCTTACAAGCGGGGTCCTCCTACAATGAGCAGTTCTTC. V gene TRBV7-9 combines with J gene TRBJ2-1; 7 nucleotides align to TRBD2. The CDR3 is 16 residues long. Germline V gene sequence: CDR1 SEHNR, CDR2 FQNEAQ (reference sequence). V lost 2 bases and J lost 0; bases outside the gene matches: 4.

The genes are TRBV4-3 and TRBJ1-4; D is uncertain. Trimming removed 1 base at V and 5 bases at J, with 17 bases between. The CDR3 sequence is 17 residues long. CDR1 and CDR2 from the germline V gene are LGHNA and YSLEER. The CDR3 sequence: CASSQGSRGLRNEKLFF. CDR3 bases: TGCGCCAGCAGCCAAGGGTCTCGAGGGCTTAGGAATGAAAAACTGTTTTTT.

There are many counts of this clonotype. The rearrangement links TRBV11-2 to TRBJ1-2; possibly TRBD1 for D (5 bases). The CDR3 sequence is 15 residues long. Germline assignment: CDR1 SGHAT and CDR2 FQNNGV. Trimming cost V 4 bases and J 5 bases, with 17 bases left between them. As DNA, the CDR3 is TGTGCCAGCAGCTCCCTGGAGGGGATGTGGTATGGCTACACCTTC. The encoded protein is CASSSLEGMWYGYTF.

This clonotype showed up many times. The chain combines TRBV4-1 with TRBJ1-1; tentatively, D is TRBD1 (5 bases). In germline, CDR1 is MGHRA, CDR2 YSYEKL. V was trimmed by 0 bases and J by 5 bases, leaving 16 bases between them. The CDR3 has 16 residues. The chain's CDR3 is CASSQEGARVGTEAFF. Written as DNA, the CDR3 is TGCGCCAGCAGCCAAGAAGGGGCCAGGGTTGGGACTGAAGCTTTCTTT.

This clonotype was recorded at least ten times. The V and J genes are TRBV2 and TRBJ1-5; D might be TRBD1 (5 bases). CDR1 is SNHLY, CDR2 FYNNEI, per germline. Trimming stripped 5 bases from V and 5 bases from J, with 10 bases between. This CDR3 region has 13 residues. This chain's CDR3 is CASSIDSDQPQHF. The CDR3, as DNA: TGTGCCAGCAGTATCGACAGCGATCAGCCCCAGCATTTT.

The chain uses TRBV2 and TRBJ2-7, with TRBD1 identical over 10 bases. Germline CDR1 reads SNHLY; CDR2 reads FYNNEI. V was pared by 8 bases and J by 0 bases, with 4 bases of the junction left unmatched. This CDR3 is 14 amino acids long. The CDR3 DNA sequence: TGTGCCAGCGGACGGACAGGGGGCTCCTACGAGCAGTACTTC. Translation gives CASGRTGGSYEQYF.

For this clonotype: With a much larger clone just one base away, this may be a read error. This chain links TRBV2 with TRBJ2-2, with D unresolved. Germline V gene lookup returns CDR1 SNHLY and CDR2 FYNNEI. CDR3 length: 13 amino acids. CDR3 residues: CANSEEVHGELFF. CDR3 sequence (DNA): TGTGCCAACAGTGAGGAAGTTCACGGGGAGCTGTTTTTT.

In its sample, this clonotype was seen many times. The chain has TRBV7-8 and TRBJ2-2; TRBD1 agrees at 8 bases. Trimming at V came to 1 base and at J to 6 bases, leaving 7 bases not matched to a gene. The germline V gene encodes CDR1 SGHVS and CDR2 FQNEAQ. The CDR3 runs to 16 residues. The CDR3 sequence is CASSLVSQGAPGELFF. The CDR3 bases are TGTGCCAGCAGCTTAGTATCGCAGGGGGCTCCCGGGGAGCTGTTTTTT.

This clonotype has only a few counts. This CDR3 is CAMSTGTGGYEQFF. The CDR3 coding sequence is TGTGCCATGTCCACCGGGACAGGGGGATATGAGCAGTTCTTC. V is TRBV10-3 and J is TRBJ2-1; 11 bases line up with TRBD1. The V and J ends lost 9 bases and 8 bases, in that order; junction bases with no gene match: 9. The CDR3 runs to 14 residues. CDR1 ENHRY and CDR2 SYGVKD come from the germline V gene.

In this sample, this clonotype turned up many times. The chain combines TRBV11-2 with TRBJ2-1; TRBD2 might be the D (6 bases). Germline V gene sequence: CDR1 SGHAT, CDR2 FQNNGV. Deletions cut 2 bases from V and 9 bases from J, with 14 bases between. CDR3 size: 14 residues. The DNA for the CDR3 is TGTGCCAGCAGCTTATGGGGCGGGGCGAGTGAGCAGTTCTTC. Amino acid sequence: CASSLWGGASEQFF.

The chain couples TRBV7-2 to TRBJ1-2; no clear D. V was clipped by 2 bases and J by 8 bases, with 15 bases between them. Germline values: CDR1 SGHTA, CDR2 FQGNSA. The CDR3 is made up of 14 amino acids. The CDR3 DNA follows: TGTGCCAGCAGCTTAAGCCTAGGGAATAAGGGCTACACCTTC. It yields the protein CASSLSLGNKGYTF. Full variable domain (remainder filled in from reference TRBV7-2 and TRBJ1-2): GAGVSQSPSNKVTEKGKDVELRCDPISGHTALYWYRQSLGQGLEFLIYFQGNSAPDKSGLPSDRFSAERTGGSVSTLTIQRTQQEDSAVYLCASSLSLGNKGYTFGSGTRLTVV.

V gene TRBV9 combines with J gene TRBJ2-7, with TRBD2 matching 10 bases. Germline V gene lookup returns CDR1 SGDLS and CDR2 YYNGEE. The junction had 4 bases not matched to a gene; V was cut back by 0 bases and J by 4 bases. The CDR3 has 15 amino acids. The CDR3 nucleotides are TGTGCCAGCAGCGTAGGGCTAGCGGGAGATTACGAGCAGTACTTC. This encodes CASSVGLAGDYEQYF.

This clonotype was seen repeatedly, ten times or more. The chain carries TRBV20-1 and TRBJ2-7, with D perhaps matching TRBD1 (5 bases). There are 14 residues in the CDR3. Per the germline V gene, CDR1 is DFQATT and CDR2 is SNEGSKA (reference sequence). The ends were cut back, 5 bases at V and 0 bases at J, with 14 bases in the middle. The CDR3 bases are TGCAGTGCTCCTGGGGCAGGGTACTCCTACGAGCAGTACTTC. Translating gives CSAPGAGYSYEQYF.